What follows are 6 T cell receptor beta chains derived from one specimen sequenced in a study of T cells in localized non-small cell lung cancer. The assay was immunoSEQ multiplex PCR, and TCRdb's table has in-frame clones only and misses some. The table has 100,000 or so clones, about nine tenths seen once. The material was PBMCs, obtained before any cancer treatment. Receptors were obtained from a woman between 40 and 69 years old with stage II squamous cell lung carcinoma.

The chain links TRBV28 to TRBJ1-2; D possibly corresponds to TRBD1 (6 bases). The CDR3 has 14 residues. Trimming took off 8 bases at V and 3 bases at J, with 16 bases between the two ends. In germline, CDR1 is MDHEN, CDR2 SYDVKM. This chain's CDR3 is CASRAGGQDYGYTF. CDR3 sequence (DNA): TGTGCCAGCCGCGCCGGGGGGCAGGACTATGGCTACACCTTC.

This rearrangement joins TRBV4-1 to TRBJ1-1, with 8 bases identical to TRBD1. This CDR3 comprises 16 residues. The V gene's germline CDR1 is MGHRA and CDR2 YSYEKL. The ends lost 3 bases at V and 1 base at J; junction bases unmatched: 7. CDR3 nucleotide sequence: TGCGCCAGCAGCCATAGGCAGGGGGCCAGGAACACTGAAGCTTTCTTT. The encoded protein is CASSHRQGARNTEAFF.

The chain uses TRBV18 and TRBJ1-2; perhaps TRBD1 as D (6 bases). The CDR3 is made up of 13 amino acids. V was trimmed by 1 base and J by 13 bases, leaving 16 bases between them. From germline, CDR1 is KGHSH and CDR2 LQKENI. Written as DNA, the CDR3 is TGTGCCAGCTCACCACATACGGGGACAAACTCCACCTTC. Translating gives CASSPHTGTNSTF.

The chain combines TRBV27 with TRBJ2-7, with 12 bases identical to TRBD2. Germline V gene data show CDR1 as MNHEY and CDR2 as SMNVEV (reference sequence). CDR3 length: 16 residues. The junction had 8 bases not matched to a gene; V was cut back by 6 bases and J by 2 bases. The CDR3 sequence is CASRPLAGGPTYEQYF. CDR3 nucleotides: TGTGCCAGCAGACCCCTAGCGGGAGGGCCGACCTACGAGCAGTACTTC.

This sequence joins TRBV19 and TRBJ1-3, with D uncertain. This CDR3 has 15 residues. The V gene's germline CDR1 is LNHDA and CDR2 SQIVND (reference sequence). V dropped 3 bases and J dropped 2 bases, with 11 bases sitting between them. This chain's CDR3 is CASSISVLTGNTIYF. The CDR3 DNA reads as TGTGCCAGTAGTATCTCAGTTCTAACTGGAAACACCATATATTTT.

The chain recombines TRBV5-1 with TRBJ2-7, with 9 bases that match TRBD2. Unmatched junction bases numbered 4, after V lost 1 base and J lost 5 bases. This CDR3 has 14 residues. Per germline, CDR1 SGHRS and CDR2 YFSETQ. The CDR3 bases are TGCGCCAGCAGCTTGTTGTTAGCGGGGGACGAGCAGTACTTC. This gives the protein CASSLLLAGDEQYF.